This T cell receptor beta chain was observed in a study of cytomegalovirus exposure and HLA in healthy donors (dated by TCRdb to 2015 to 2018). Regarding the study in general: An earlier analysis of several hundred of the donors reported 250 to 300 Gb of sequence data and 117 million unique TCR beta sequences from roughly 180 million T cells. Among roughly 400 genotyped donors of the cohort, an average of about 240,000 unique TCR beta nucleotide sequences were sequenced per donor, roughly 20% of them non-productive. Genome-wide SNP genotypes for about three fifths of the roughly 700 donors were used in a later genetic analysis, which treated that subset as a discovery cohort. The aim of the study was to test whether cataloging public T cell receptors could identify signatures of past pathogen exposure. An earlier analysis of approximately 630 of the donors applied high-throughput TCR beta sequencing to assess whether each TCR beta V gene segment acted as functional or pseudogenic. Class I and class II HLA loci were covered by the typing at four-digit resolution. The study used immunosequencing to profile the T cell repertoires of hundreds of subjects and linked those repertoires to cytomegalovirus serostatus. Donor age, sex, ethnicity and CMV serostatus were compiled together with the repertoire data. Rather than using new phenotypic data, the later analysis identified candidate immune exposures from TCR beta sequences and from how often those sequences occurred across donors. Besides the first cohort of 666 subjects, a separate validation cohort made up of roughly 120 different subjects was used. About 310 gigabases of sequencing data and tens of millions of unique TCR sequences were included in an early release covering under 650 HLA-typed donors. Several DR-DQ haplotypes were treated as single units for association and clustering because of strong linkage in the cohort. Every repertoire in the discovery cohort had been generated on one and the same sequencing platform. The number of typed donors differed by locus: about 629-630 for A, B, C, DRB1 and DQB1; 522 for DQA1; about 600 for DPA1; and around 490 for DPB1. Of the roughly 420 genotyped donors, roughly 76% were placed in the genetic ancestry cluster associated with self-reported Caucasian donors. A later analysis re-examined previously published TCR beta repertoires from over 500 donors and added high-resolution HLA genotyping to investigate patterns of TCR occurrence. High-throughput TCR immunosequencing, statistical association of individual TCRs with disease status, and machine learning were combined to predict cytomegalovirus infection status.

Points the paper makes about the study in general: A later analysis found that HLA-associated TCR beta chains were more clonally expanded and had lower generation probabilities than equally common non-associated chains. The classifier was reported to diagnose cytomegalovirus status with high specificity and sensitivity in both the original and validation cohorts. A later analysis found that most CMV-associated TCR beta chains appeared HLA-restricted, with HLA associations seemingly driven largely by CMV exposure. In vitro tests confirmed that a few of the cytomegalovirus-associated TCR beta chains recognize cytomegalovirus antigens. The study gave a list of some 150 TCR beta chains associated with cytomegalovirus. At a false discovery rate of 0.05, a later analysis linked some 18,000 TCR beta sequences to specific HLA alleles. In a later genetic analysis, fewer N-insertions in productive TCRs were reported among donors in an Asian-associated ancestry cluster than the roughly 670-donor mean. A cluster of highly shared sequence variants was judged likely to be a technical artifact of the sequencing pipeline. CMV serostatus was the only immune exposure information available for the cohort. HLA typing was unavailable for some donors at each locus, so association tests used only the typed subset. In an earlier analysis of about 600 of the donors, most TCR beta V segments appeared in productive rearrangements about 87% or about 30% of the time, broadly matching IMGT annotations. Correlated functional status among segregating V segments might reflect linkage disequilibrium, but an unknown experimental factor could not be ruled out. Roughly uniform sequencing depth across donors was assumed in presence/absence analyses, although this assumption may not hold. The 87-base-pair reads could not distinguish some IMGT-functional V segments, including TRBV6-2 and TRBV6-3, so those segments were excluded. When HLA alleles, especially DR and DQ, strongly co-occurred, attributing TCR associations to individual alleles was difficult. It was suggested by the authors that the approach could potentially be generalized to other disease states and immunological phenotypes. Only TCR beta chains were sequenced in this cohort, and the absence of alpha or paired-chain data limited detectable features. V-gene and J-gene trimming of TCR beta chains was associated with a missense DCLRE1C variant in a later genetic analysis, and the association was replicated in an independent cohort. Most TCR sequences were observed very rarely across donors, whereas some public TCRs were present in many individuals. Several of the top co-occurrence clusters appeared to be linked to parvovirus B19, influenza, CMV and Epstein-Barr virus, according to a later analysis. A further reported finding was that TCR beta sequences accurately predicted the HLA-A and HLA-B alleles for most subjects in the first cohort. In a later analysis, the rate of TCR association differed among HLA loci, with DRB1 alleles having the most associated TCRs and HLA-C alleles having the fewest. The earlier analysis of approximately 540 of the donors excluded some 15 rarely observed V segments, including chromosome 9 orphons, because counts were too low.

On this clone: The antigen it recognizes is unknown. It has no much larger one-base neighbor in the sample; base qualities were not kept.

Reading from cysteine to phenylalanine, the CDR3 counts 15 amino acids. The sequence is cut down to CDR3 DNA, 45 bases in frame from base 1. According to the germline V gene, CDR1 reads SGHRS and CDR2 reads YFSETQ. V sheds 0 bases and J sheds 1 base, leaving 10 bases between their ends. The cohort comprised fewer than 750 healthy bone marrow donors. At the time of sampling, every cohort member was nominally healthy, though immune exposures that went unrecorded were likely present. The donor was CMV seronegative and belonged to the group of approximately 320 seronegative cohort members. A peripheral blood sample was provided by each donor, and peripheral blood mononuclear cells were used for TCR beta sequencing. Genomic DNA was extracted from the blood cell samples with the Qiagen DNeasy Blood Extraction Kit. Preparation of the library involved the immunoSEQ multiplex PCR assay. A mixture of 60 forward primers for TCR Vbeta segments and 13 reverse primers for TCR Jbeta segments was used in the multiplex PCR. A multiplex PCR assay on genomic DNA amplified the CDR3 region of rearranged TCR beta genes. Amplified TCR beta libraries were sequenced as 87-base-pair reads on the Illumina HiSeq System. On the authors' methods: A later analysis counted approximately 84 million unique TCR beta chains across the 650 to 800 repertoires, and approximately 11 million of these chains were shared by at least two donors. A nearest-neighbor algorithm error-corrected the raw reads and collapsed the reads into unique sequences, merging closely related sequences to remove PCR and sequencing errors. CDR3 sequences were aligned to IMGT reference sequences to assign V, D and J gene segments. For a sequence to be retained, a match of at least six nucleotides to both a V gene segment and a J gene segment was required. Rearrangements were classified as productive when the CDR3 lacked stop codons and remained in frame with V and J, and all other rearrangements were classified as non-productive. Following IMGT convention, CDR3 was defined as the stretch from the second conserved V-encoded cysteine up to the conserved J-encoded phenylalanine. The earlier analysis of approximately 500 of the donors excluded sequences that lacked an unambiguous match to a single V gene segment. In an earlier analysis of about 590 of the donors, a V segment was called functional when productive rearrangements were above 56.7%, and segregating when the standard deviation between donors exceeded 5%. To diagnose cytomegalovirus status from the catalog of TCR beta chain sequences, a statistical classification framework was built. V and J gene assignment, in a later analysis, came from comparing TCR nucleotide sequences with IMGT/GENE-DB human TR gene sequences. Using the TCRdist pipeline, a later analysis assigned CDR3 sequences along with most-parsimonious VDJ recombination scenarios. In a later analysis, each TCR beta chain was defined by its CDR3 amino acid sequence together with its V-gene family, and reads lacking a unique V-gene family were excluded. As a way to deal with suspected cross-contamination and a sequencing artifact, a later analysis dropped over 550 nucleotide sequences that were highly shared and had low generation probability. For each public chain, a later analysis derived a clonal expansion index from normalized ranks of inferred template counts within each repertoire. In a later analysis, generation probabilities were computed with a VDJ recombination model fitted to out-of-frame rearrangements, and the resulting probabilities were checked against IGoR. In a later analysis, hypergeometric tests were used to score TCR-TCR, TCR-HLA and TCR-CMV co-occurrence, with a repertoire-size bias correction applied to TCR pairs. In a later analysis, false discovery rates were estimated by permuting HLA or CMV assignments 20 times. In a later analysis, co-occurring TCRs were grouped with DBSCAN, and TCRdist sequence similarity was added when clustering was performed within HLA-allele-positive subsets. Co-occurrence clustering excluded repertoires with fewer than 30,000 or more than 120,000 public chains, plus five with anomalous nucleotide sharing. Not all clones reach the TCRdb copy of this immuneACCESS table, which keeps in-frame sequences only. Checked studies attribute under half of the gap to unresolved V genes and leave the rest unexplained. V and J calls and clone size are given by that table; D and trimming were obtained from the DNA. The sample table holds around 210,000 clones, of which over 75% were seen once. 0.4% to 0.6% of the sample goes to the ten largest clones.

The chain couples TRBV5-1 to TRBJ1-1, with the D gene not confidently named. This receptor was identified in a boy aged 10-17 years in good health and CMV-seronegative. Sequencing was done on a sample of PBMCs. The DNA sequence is TGCGCCAGCAGCTTGGGTTCGGGAAGGAACACTGAAGCTTTCTTT. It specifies CASSLGSGRNTEAFF.